These 5 T cell receptor beta chains were sequenced from one sample in a study of OX40 agonist ivuxolimab in advanced cancers. Sequencing was performed with immunoSEQ multiplex PCR; in TCRdb, only in-frame clones are kept and a portion is missing. The sample yields about 79,000 clones, roughly 80% seen once. This specimen consisted of CD4+ or CD8+ T cells sorted from blood, obtained in a trial of the OX40 agonist ivuxolimab. These receptors came from an adult with an advanced solid tumor such as melanoma, head and neck, liver or kidney cancer.

This clone turned up a few times. J is TRBJ2-7 and V is TRBV5-6; 10 positions agree with TRBD1. The V segment lost 4 bases and the J segment 4 bases; nucleotides outside the gene matches: 8. Looked up from germline, CDR1 is SGHDT and CDR2 is YYEEEE. The length of the CDR3 is 15 residues. CDR3 nucleotide sequence: TGTGCCAGCAGCGCAGACAGGGGGCGCGGATACGAGCAGTACTTC. Its translation: CASSADRGRGYEQYF.

This sequence joins TRBV30 and TRBJ2-7; D call uncertain. The V and J ends lost 0 bases and 5 bases respectively, with 23 bases between them. Germline values: CDR1 GTSNPN, CDR2 SVGIG (reference sequence). The CDR3 runs to 17 residues. CDR3 DNA: TGTGCCTGGAGTGTAACCAGATACCCTCCTCTGGTCGACGAGCAGTACTTC. It translates to CAWSVTRYPPLVDEQYF.

CDR3 sequence: CASSLGNRGTKETQYF. CDR3 DNA sequence: TGTGCCAGCAGCTTGGGTAACAGGGGGACCAAAGAGACCCAGTACTTC. The genes are TRBV5-8 and TRBJ2-5; 8 bases are a match to TRBD1. Germline V lookup: CDR1 SGHTS, CDR2 YDEGEE. The CDR3 consists of 16 residues. V was clipped by 0 bases and J by 3 bases; unmatched bases: 7.

The V and J genes are TRBV4-2 and TRBJ2-2; D gene unclear. The germline V gene encodes CDR1 LGHNA and CDR2 YNFKEQ. The CDR3 length is 14 residues. Trimming left V 1 base short and J 4 bases short, with 7 bases between. The CDR3 loop is CASSQGEATGELFF. The CDR3 DNA sequence: TGTGCCAGCAGCCAAGGGGAAGCCACCGGGGAGCTGTTTTTT.

This sequence joins TRBV27 and TRBJ2-7, with no clear D. Germline V gives CDR1 MNHEY, CDR2 SMNVEV (reference sequence). Trimming stripped 6 bases from V and 0 bases from J, with 15 bases between. The CDR3 spans 15 residues. CDR3 nucleotides: TGTGCCAGCAGCCTCACGTTGGTGAGCTCCTACGAGCAGTACTTC. Translating gives CASSLTLVSSYEQYF.